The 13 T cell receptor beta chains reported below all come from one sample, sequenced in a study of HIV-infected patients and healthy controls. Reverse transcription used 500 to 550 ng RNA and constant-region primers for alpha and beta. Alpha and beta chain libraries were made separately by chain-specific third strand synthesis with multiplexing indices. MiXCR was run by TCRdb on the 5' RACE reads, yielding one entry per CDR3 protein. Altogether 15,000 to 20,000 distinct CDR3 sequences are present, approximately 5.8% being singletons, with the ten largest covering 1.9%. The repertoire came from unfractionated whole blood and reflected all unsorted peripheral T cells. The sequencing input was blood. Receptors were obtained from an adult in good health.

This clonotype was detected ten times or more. CDR3 residues: CSARDPGPRDTDTQYF. CDR3 DNA: TGCAGTGCTAGAGATCCGGGACCGCGGGACACAGATACGCAGTATTTT. The chain has TRBV20-1 and TRBJ2-3, with a tentative D call TRBD2 (6 bases). Trimming left V 0 bases short and J 2 bases short, with 15 bases between. This CDR3 is built from 16 residues. Per the germline V gene, CDR1 is DFQATT and CDR2 is SNEGSKA (reference sequence).

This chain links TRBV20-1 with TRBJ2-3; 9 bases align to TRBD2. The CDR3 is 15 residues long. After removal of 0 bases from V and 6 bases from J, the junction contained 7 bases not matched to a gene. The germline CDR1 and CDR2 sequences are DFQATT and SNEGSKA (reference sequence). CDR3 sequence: CSARDARGGADTQYF. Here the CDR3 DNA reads TGCAGTGCTAGAGATGCGCGGGGGGGCGCGGATACGCAGTATTTT.

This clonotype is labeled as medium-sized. As DNA, the CDR3 is TGCAGTGCTAGAGAGCCTACAGGGCTTCCTAGCACAGATACGCAGTATTTT. This translates into CSAREPTGLPSTDTQYF. The genes are TRBV20-1 and TRBJ2-3; possible D gene TRBD1, 6 bases. CDR3 length: 17 amino acids. From germline, CDR1 is DFQATT and CDR2 SNEGSKA (reference sequence). Between the trimmed V and J ends, which lost 0 bases and 0 bases, there was a span of 16 bases.

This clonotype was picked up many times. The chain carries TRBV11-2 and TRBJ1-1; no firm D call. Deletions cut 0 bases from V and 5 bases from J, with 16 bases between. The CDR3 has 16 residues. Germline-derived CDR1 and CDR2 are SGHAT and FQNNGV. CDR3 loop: CASSLDLLERETEAFF. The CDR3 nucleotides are TGTGCCAGCAGCTTAGATCTTTTAGAAAGGGAGACTGAAGCTTTCTTT.

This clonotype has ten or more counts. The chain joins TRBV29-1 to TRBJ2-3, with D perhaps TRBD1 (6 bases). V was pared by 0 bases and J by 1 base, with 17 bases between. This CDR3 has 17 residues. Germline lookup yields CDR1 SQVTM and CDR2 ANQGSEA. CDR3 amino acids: CSVEDGGLKGRTDTQYF. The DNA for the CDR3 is TGCAGCGTTGAAGATGGGGGCCTAAAAGGCCGCACAGATACGCAGTATTTT.

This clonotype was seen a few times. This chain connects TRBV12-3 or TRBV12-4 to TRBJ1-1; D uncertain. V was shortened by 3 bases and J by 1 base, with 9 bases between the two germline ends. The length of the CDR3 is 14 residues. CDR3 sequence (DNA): TGTGCCAGCAGTTTCAGGACCGAGAACACTGAAGCTTTCTTT. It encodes CASSFRTENTEAFF.

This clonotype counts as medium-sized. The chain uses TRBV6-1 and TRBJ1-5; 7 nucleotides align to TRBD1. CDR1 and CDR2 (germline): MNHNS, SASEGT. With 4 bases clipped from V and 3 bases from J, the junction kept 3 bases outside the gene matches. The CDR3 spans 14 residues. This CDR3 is CASSGDRDNQPQHF. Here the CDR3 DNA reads TGTGCCAGCAGTGGAGACAGGGACAATCAGCCCCAGCATTTT.

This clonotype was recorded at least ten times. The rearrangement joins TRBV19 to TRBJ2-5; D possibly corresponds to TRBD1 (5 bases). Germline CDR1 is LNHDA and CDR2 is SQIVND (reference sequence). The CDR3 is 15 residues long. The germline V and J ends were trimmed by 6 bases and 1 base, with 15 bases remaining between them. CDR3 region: CASRSRTSLQETQYF. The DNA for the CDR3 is TGTGCCAGTAGAAGTAGGACAAGCCTCCAAGAGACCCAGTACTTC.

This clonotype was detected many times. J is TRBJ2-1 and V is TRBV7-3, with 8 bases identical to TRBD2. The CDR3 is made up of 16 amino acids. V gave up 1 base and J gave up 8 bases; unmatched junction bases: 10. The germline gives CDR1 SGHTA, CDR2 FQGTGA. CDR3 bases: TGTGCCAGCAGCTTAAGCGGGGGGCATTTAGAGGATGAGCAGTTCTTC. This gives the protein CASSLSGGHLEDEQFF.

This chain's CDR3 is CASSGRDETTDTQYF. DNA for the CDR3: TGTGCCAGCAGCGGGCGGGACGAGACCACAGATACGCAGTATTTT. The V and J genes are TRBV7-9 and TRBJ2-3; a possible D gene is TRBD2 (6 bases). Germline V gives CDR1 SEHNR, CDR2 FQNEAQ (reference sequence). The CDR3 sequence is 15 residues long. Trimming removed 5 bases from V and 2 bases from J, with 14 bases in between.

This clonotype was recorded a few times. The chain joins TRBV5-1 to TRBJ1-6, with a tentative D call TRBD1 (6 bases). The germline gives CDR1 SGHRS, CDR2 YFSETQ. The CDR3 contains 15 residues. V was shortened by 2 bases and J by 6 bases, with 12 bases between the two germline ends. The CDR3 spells CASSLLQGGNSPLHF. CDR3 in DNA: TGCGCCAGCAGCTTACTACAGGGAGGTAATTCACCCCTCCACTTT.

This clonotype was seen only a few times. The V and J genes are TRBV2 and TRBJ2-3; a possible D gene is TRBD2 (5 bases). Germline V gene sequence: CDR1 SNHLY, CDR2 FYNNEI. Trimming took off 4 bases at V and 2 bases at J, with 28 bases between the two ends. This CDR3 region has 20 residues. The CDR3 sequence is CASSVTTASRGWGDTDTQYF. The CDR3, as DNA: TGTGCCAGCAGTGTCACTACCGCCTCCCGAGGTTGGGGAGACACAGATACGCAGTATTTT. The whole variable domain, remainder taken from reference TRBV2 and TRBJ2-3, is EPEVTQTPSHQVTQMGQEVILRCVPISNHLYFYWYRQILGQKVEFLVSFYNNEISEKSEIFDDQFSVERPDGSNFTLKIRSTKLEDSAMYFCASSVTTASRGWGDTDTQYFGPGTRLTVL.

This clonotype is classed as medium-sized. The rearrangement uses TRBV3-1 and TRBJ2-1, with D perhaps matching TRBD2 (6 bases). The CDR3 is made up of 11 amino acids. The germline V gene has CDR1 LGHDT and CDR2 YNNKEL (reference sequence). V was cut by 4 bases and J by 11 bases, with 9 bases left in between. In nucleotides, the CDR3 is TGTGCCAGCAGCCTGCTAGCGCAGCAGTTCTTC. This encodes CASSLLAQQFF.